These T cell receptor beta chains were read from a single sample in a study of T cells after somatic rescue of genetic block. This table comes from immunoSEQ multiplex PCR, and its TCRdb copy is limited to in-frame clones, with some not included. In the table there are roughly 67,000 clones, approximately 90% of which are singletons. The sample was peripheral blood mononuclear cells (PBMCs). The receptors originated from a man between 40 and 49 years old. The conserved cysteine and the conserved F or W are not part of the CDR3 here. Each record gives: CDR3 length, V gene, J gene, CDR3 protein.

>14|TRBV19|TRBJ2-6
ACEAGDVSGANVLT
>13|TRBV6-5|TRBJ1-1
ASSPPTGWGTEAF
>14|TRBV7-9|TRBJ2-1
ASSPPWGGSYNEQF
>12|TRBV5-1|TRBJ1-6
ASSLRGADSPLH
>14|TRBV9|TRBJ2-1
ASSVDRVSSYNEQF
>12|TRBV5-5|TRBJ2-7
ASSSDRRSYEQY
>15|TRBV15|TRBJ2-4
ATSRDPAELAKNIQY
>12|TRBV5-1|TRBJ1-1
ASSPTLLGTEAF
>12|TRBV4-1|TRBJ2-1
ASRELTGANEQF
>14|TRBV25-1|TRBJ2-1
ASSKMVIRGYNEQF
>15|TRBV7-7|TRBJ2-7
ASSLATSGPKVYEQY
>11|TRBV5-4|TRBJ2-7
ASSLGTPYEQY
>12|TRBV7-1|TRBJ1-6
ASRPTGGGSPPH
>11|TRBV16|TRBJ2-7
ASSQGFDYEQY
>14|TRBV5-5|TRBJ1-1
ASSLSIRRGASEAF
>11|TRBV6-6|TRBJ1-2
ASSFQGTGRYT
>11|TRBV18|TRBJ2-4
ASSPGQDNIQY
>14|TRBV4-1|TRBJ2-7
ASSQDRGGVSYEQY